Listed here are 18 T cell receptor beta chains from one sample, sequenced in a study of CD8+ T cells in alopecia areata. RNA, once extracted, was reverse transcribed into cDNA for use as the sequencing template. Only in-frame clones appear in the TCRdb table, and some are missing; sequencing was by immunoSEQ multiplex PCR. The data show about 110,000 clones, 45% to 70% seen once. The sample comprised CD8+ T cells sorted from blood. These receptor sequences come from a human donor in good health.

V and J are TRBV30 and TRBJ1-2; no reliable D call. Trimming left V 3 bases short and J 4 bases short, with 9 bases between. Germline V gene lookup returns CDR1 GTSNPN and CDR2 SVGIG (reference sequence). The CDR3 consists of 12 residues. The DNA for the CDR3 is TGTGCCTGGAGGCCGAAGGGCTATGGCTACACCTTC. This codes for CAWRPKGYGYTF. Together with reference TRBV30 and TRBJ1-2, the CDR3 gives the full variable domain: SQTIHQWPATLVQPVGSPLSLECTVEGTSNPNLYWYRQAAGRGLQLLFYSVGIGQISSEVPQNLSASRPQDRQFILSSKKLLLSDSGFYLCAWRPKGYGYTFGSGTRLTVV.

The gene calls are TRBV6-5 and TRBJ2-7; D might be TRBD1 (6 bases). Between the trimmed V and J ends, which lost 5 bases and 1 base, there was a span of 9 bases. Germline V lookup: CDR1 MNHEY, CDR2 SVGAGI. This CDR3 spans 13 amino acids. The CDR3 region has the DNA TGTGCCAGCAGTAGGACAGATTCCTACGAGCAGTACTTC. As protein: CASSRTDSYEQYF.

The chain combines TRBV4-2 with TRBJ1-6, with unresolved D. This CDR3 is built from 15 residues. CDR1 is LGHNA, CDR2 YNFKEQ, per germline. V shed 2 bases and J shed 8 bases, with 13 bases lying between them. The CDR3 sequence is CASSQRVGWHSPLHF. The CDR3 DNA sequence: TGTGCCAGCAGCCAAAGGGTCGGGTGGCATTCACCCCTCCACTTT.

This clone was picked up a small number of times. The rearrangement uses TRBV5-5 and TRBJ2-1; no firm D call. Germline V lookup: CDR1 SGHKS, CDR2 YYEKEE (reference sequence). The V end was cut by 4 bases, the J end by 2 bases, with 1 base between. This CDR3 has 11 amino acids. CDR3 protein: CASSAYNEQFF. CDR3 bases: TGTGCCAGCAGCGCCTACAATGAGCAGTTCTTC.

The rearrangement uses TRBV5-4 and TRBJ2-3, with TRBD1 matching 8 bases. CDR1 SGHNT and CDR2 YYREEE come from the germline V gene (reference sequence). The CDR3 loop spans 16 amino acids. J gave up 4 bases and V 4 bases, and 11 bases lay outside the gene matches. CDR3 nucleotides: TGTGCCAGCAGCCCAGGACAGGGAATTATCGCAGATACGCAGTATTTT. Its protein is CASSPGQGIIADTQYF.

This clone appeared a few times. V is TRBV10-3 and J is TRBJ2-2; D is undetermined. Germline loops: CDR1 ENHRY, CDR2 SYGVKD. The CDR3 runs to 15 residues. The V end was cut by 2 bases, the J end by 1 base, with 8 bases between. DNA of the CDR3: TGTGCCATCAGTGAGGTGGGCCTGAACACCGGGGAGCTGTTTTTT. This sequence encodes CAISEVGLNTGELFF.

The CDR3 is CASSEGLALSEQFF. In nucleotides, the CDR3 is TGTGCCAGCAGTGAGGGGCTAGCCCTAAGTGAGCAGTTCTTC. This sequence joins TRBV2 and TRBJ2-1; D might be TRBD1 or TRBD2, each matching 5 bases. Between the trimmed V and J ends, which lost 3 bases and 9 bases, there was a span of 15 bases. The germline gives CDR1 SNHLY, CDR2 FYNNEI. The CDR3 contains 14 residues.

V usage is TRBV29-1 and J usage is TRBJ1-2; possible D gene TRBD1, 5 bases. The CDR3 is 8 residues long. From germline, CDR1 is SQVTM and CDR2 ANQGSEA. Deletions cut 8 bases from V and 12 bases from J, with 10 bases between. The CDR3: CSIWGNTF. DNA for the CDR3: TGCAGCATCTGGGGGAACACCTTC.

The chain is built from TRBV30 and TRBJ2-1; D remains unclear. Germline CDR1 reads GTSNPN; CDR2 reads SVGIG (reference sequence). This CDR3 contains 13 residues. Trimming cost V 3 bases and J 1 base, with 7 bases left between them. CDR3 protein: CAWRLTSYNEQFF. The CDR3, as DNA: TGTGCCTGGAGGCTAACTTCCTACAATGAGCAGTTCTTC. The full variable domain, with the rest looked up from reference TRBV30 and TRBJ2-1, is SQTIHQWPATLVQPVGSPLSLECTVEGTSNPNLYWYRQAAGRGLQLLFYSVGIGQISSEVPQNLSASRPQDRQFILSSKKLLLSDSGFYLCAWRLTSYNEQFFGPGTRLTVL.

The CDR3 sequence: CASRGLAGGYNEQFF. In DNA form, the CDR3 reads TGTGCCAGTAGGGGACTAGCGGGGGGATACAATGAGCAGTTCTTC. This chain links TRBV19 with TRBJ2-1; 15 bases are shared with TRBD2. The CDR3 is made up of 15 amino acids. Germline CDR1 and CDR2: LNHDA and SQIVND (reference sequence). V was clipped by 6 bases and J by 4 bases; unmatched bases: 1.

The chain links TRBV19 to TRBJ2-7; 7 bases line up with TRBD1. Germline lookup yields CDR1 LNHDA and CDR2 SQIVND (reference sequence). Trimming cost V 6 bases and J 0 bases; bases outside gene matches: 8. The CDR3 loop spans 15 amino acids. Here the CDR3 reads CASSLQQGRSYEQYF. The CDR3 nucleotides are TGTGCCAGTAGCCTTCAACAGGGGCGCTCCTACGAGCAGTACTTC.

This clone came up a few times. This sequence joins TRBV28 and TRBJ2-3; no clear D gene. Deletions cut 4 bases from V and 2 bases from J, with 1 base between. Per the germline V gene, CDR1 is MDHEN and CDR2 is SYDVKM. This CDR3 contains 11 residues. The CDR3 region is CASSSTDTQYF. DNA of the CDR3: TGTGCCAGCAGTTCCACAGATACGCAGTATTTT.

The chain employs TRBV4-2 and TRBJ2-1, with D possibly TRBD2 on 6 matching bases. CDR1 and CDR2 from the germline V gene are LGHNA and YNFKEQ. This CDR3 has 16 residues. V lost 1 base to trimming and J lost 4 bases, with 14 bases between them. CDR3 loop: CASSQVATSPYNEQFF. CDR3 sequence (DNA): TGTGCCAGCAGCCAAGTAGCAACTAGCCCATACAATGAGCAGTTCTTC.

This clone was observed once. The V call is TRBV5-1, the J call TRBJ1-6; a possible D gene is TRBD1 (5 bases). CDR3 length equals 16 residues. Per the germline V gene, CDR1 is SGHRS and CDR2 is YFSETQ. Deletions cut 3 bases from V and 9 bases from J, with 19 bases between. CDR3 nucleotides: TGCGCCAGCAGCTCGGATCGACAGCTTGCCGGTTCACCCCTCCACTTT. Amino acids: CASSSDRQLAGSPLHF. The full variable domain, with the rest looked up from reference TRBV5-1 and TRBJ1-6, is KAGVTQTPRYLIKTRGQQVTLSCSPISGHRSVSWYQQTPGQGLQFLFEYFSETQRNKGNFPGRFSGRQFSNSRSEMNVSTLELGDSALYLCASSSDRQLAGSPLHFGNGTRLTVT.

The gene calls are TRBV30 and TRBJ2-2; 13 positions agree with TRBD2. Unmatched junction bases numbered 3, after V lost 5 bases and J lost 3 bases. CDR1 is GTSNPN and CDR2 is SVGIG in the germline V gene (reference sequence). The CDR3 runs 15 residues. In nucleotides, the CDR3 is TGTGCCTGGGGACTAGCGGGGGTTGACACCGGGGAGCTGTTTTTT. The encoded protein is CAWGLAGVDTGELFF.

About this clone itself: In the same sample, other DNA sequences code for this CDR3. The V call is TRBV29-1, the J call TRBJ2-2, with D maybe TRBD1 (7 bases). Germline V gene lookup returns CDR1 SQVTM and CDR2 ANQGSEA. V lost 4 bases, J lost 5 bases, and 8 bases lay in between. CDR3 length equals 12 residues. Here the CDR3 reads CSVAGGTGELFF. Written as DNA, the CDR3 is TGCAGCGTTGCAGGGGGGACCGGGGAGCTGTTTTTT.

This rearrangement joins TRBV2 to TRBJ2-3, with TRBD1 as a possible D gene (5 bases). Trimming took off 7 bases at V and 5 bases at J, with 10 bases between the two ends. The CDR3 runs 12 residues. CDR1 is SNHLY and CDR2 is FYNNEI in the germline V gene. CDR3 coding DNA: TGTGCCAGCACGGCAGGGCGAGATACGCAGTATTTT. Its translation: CASTAGRDTQYF.

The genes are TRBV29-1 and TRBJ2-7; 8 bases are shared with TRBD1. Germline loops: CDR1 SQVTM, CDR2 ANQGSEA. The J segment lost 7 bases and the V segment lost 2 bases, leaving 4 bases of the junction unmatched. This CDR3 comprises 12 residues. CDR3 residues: CSVEQGASEQYF. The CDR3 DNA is TGCAGCGTTGAACAGGGGGCTTCGGAGCAGTACTTC.